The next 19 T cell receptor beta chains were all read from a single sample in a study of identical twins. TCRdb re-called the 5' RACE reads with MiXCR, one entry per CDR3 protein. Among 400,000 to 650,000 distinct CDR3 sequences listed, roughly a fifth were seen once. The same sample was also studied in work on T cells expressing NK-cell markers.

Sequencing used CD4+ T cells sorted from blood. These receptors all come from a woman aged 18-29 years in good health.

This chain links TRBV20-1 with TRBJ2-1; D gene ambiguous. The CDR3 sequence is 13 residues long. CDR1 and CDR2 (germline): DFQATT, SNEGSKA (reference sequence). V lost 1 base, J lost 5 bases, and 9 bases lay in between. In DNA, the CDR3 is TGCAGTGCTAGAGCTTTAGCCAACAATGAGCAGTTCTTC. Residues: CSARALANNEQFF.

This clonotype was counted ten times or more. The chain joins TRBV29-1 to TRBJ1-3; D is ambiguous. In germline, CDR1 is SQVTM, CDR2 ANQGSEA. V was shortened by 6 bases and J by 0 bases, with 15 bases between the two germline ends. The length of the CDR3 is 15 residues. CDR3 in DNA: TGCAGCGTCGCAGAGGGATTGAACTCTGGAAACACCATATATTTT. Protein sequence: CSVAEGLNSGNTIYF.

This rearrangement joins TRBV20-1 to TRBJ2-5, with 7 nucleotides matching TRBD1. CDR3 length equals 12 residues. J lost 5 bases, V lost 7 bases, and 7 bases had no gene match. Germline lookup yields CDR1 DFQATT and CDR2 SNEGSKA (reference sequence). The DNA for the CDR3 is TGCAGTGGGCGAAGGGGGCTTGAGACCCAGTACTTC. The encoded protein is CSGRRGLETQYF.

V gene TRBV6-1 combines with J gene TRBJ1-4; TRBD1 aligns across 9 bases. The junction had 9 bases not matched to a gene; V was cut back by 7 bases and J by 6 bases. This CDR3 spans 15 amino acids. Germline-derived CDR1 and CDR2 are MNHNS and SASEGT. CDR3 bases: TGTGCCAGCACCCTCGGGACAGGGCGGTATGAAAAACTGTTTTTT. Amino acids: CASTLGTGRYEKLFF.

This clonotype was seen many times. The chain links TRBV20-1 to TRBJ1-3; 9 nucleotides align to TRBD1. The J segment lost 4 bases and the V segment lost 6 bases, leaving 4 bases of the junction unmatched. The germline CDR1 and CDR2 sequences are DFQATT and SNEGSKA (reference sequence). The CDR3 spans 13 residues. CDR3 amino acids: CSATGGVGNTIYF. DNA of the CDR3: TGCAGTGCGACAGGGGGAGTGGGAAACACCATATATTTT.

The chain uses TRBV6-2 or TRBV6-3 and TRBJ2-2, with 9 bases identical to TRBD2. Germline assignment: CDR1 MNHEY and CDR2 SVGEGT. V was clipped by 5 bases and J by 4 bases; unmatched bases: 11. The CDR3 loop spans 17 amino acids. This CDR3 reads CASSRPAGGSSTGELFF. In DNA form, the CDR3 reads TGTGCCAGCAGTCGCCCAGCGGGGGGTTCGAGCACCGGGGAGCTGTTTTTT.

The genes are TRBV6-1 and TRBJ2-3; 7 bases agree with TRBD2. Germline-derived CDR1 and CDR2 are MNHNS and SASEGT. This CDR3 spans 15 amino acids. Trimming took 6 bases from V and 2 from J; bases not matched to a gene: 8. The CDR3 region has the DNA TGTGCCAGCAGACCTACTAGCGCATACACAGATACGCAGTATTTT. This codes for CASRPTSAYTDTQYF.

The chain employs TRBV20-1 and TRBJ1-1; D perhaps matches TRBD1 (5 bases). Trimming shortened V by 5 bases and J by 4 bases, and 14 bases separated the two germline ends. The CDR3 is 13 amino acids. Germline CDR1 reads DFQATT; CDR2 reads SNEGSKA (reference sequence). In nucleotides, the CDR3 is TGCAGTGCTGGGCAGGGCTCCCCCACTGAAGCTTTCTTT. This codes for CSAGQGSPTEAFF.

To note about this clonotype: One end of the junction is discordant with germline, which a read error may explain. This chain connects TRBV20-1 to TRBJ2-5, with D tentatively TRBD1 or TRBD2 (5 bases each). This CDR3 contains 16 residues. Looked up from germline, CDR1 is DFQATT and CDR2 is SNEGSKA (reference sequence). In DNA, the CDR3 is TGCAGTGCTATATCGGCAGGGAGATTGTACCAAGAGTCCCAGTACTTC. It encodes CSAISAGRLYQESQYF.

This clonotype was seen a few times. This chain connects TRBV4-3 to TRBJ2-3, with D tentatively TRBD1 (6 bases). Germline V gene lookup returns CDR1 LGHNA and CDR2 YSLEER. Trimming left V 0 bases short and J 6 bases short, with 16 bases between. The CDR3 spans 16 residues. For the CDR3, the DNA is TGCGCCAGCAGCCAAGACCGCCCAGGGGTCGGGGATACGCAGTATTTT. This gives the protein CASSQDRPGVGDTQYF.

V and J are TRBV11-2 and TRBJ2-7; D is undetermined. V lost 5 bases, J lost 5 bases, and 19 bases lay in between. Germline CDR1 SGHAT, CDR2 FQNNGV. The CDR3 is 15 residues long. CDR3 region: CASSQRRTSNHEQYF. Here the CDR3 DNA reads TGTGCCAGCAGCCAACGAAGGACCTCGAACCACGAGCAGTACTTC.

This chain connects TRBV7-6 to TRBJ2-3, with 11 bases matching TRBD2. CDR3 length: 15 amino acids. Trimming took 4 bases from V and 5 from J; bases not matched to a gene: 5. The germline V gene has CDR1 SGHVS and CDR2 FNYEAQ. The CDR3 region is CASSSSSGRQDTQYF. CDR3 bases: TGTGCCAGCAGCTCTTCTAGCGGGAGGCAAGATACGCAGTATTTT. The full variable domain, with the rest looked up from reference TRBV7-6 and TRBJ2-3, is GAGVSQSPRYKVTKRGQDVALRCDPISGHVSLYWYRQALGQGPEFLTYFNYEAQQDKSGLPNDRFSAERPEGSISTLTIQRTEQRDSAMYRCASSSSSGRQDTQYFGPGTRLTVL.

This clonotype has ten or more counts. CDR3 DNA sequence: TGTGCCAGCAGCGCGGACAGGGGCAATCAGCCCCAGCATTTT. This gives the protein CASSADRGNQPQHF. The J gene is TRBJ1-5, the V gene TRBV7-2; 8 bases are shared with TRBD1. Trimming removed 5 bases from V and 2 bases from J; junction bases left unmatched: 2. The CDR3 runs to 14 residues. CDR1 and CDR2 from the germline V gene are SGHTA and FQGNSA.

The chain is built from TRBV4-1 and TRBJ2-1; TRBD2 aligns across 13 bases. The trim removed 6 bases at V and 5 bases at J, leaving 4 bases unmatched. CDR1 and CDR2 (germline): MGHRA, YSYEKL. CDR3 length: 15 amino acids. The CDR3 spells CASRSGLAGDNEQFF. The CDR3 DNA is TGCGCCAGCAGGTCAGGACTAGCGGGGGACAATGAGCAGTTCTTC.

The CDR3 nucleotides read TGTGCCACCAGCAGAGAGTGGACTGAGCAGTTCTTC. Translating gives CATSREWTEQFF. This rearrangement joins TRBV15 to TRBJ2-1; the D is unclear. Germline CDR1 and CDR2: LNHNV and YYDKDF (reference sequence). The V end lost 0 bases, the J end lost 9 bases, and 6 bases lay between the germline ends. The CDR3 extends over 12 amino acids. Looking up the rest from reference TRBV15 and TRBJ2-1 gives the full variable domain: DAMVIQNPRYQVTQFGKPVTLSCSQTLNHNVMYWYQQKSSQAPKLLFHYYDKDFNNEADTPDNFQSRRPNTSFCFLDIRSPGLGDTAMYLCATSREWTEQFFGPGTRLTVL.

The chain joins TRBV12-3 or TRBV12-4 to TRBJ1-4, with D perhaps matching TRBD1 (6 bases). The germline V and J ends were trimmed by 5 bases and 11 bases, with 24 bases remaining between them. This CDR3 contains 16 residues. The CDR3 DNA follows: TGTGCCAGCAGTCGACCCAGTCAGGGGAGATTGCTGAAACTGTTTTTT. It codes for CASSRPSQGRLLKLFF.

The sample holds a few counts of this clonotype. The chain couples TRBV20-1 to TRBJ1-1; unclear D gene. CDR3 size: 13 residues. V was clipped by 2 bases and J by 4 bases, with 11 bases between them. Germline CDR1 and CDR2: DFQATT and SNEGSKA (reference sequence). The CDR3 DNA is TGCAGTGCTAGAAATCAATGGGGCACTGAAGCTTTCTTT. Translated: CSARNQWGTEAFF.

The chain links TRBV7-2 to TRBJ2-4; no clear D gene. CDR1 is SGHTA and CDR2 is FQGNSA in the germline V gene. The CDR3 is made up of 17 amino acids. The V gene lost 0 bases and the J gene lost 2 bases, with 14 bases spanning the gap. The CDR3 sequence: CASSLASALGSKNIQYF. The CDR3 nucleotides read TGTGCCAGCAGCTTAGCGTCGGCTCTTGGTTCCAAAAACATTCAGTACTTC.

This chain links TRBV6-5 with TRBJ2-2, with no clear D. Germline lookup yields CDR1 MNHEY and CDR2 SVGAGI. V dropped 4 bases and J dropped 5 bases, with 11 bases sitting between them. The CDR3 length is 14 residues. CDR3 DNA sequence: TGTGCCAGCAGTTCCCCCCCAATGACCGGGGAGCTGTTTTTT. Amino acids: CASSSPPMTGELFF.